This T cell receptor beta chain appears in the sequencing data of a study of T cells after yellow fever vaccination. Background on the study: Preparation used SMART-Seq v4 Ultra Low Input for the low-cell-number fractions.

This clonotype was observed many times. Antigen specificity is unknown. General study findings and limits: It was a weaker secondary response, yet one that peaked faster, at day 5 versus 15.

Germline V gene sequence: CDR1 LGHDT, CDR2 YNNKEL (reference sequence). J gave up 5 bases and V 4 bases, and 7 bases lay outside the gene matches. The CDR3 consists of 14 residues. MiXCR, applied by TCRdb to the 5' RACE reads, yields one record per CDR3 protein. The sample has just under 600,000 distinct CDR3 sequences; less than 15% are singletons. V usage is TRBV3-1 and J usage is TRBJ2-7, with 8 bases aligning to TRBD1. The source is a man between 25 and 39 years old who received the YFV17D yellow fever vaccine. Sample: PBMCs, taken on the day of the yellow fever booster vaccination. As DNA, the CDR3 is TGTGCCAGCAGCCTCGGGACAGGACGCGACGAGCAGTACTTC. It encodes CASSLGTGRDEQYF.